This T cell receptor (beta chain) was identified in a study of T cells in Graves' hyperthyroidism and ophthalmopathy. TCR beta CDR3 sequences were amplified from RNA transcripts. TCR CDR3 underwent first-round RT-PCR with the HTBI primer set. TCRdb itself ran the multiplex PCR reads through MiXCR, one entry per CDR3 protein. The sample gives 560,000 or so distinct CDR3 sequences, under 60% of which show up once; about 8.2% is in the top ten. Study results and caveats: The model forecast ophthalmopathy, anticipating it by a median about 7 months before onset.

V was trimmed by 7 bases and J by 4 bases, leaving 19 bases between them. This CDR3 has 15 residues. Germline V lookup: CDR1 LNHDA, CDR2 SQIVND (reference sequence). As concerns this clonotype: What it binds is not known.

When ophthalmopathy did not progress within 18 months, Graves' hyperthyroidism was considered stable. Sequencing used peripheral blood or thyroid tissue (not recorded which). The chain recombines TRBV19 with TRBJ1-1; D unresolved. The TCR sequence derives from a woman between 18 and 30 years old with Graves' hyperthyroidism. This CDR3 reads CASTLRAGRGTEAFF. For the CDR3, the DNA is TGTGCCAGTACCCTCCGAGCGGGTCGTGGCACTGAAGCTTTCTTT.